This T cell receptor beta chain was captured in a study of OX40 agonist ivuxolimab in advanced cancers. Study results and caveats: CD4+ and CD8+ T cells in blood underwent clonal expansion by week 6 at 0.1 to 3.0 mg/kg. In CD8+ T cells, expanded clones were on average more numerous than in CD4+. Clonal expansion in partial responders at 0.1-3.0 mg/kg ranked among the lowest.

CDR1 MDHEN and CDR2 SYDVKM come from the germline V gene. The CDR3 has 16 residues. V trimming: 7 bases; J trimming: 1 base; junction bases outside the gene matches: 9. Samples were taken at baseline and on day 1 of cycles 4 and 7. Concerning this clone: Its cognate antigen is unknown.

Profiled with immunoSEQ multiplex PCR; TCRdb holds only in-frame clones, not every one. Here the sample spans around 58,000 clones, approximately 90% being singletons. Sequenced here: CD4+ or CD8+ T cells sorted from blood, sampled in a trial of the OX40 agonist ivuxolimab. The receptor comes from an adult with an advanced solid tumor such as melanoma, head and neck, liver or kidney cancer. The chain recombines TRBV28 with TRBJ2-1; TRBD1 aligns across 8 bases. CDR3 nucleotide sequence: TGTGCCAGCACCATTGCAGGGGGCGCTTCCTACAATGAGCAGTTCTTC. Protein: CASTIAGGASYNEQFF. Filled out from reference TRBV28 and TRBJ2-1, the complete variable domain reads DVKVTQSSRYLVKRTGEKVFLECVQDMDHENMFWYRQDPGLGLRLIYFSYDVKMKEKGDIPEGYSVSREKKERFSLILESASTNQTSMYLCASTIAGGASYNEQFFGPGTRLTVL.